These 18 T cell receptor beta chains were sequenced from one sample in a study of blood T cell repertoires in COVID-19. Sequencing was performed with immunoSEQ multiplex PCR; in TCRdb, only in-frame clones are kept and a portion is missing. Here the sample spans roughly 170,000 clones, roughly 90% being singletons. Material: peripheral blood. These receptor sequences come from a man in his sixties with acute or convalescent COVID-19.

The chain is built from TRBV9 and TRBJ2-1; 11 bases line up with TRBD2. V shed 5 bases, J shed 0 bases, and the junction held 19 bases outside the gene matches. Germline V CDR1 and CDR2: SGDLS, YYNGEE. The CDR3 is 21 residues long. DNA for the CDR3: TGTGCCAGCAGTTCCTCTACTAATACCCGAGGGACTAGCGGCTCCTACAATGAGCAGTTCTTC. Protein product: CASSSSTNTRGTSGSYNEQFF.

This chain links TRBV11-2 with TRBJ2-7; 9 nucleotides match TRBD1. The CDR3 runs to 13 residues. Germline V gene lookup returns CDR1 SGHAT and CDR2 FQNNGV. The V segment lost 1 base and the J segment 9 bases; nucleotides outside the gene matches: 4. CDR3 in amino acids: CASSLGTGDRQYF. DNA for the CDR3: TGTGCCAGCAGCTTAGGGACAGGGGATCGGCAGTACTTC.

J is TRBJ1-1 and V is TRBV5-1; the D gene is possibly TRBD1 (6 bases). Germline V gene lookup returns CDR1 SGHRS and CDR2 YFSETQ. V was clipped by 3 bases and J by 6 bases, with 18 bases between them. CDR3 length: 15 amino acids. CDR3 sequence (DNA): TGCGCCAGCAGCTCACAGGGAGGGGGTGGTGCTGAAGCTTTCTTT. Residues: CASSSQGGGGAEAFF.

This rearrangement joins TRBV6-6 to TRBJ2-7, with D possibly being TRBD2 (5 bases). Germline V lookup: CDR1 MNHNY, CDR2 SVGAGI (reference sequence). The CDR3 spans 15 residues. The V and J ends lost 6 bases and 0 bases respectively, with 15 bases between them. The CDR3 DNA follows: TGTGCCAGCAGAGACGGCGGGCCTAGCTCCTACGAGCAGTACTTC. Translation: CASRDGGPSSYEQYF.

The chain couples TRBV19 to TRBJ2-5; D is perhaps TRBD1 (6 bases). Germline CDR1 is LNHDA and CDR2 is SQIVND (reference sequence). V was clipped by 4 bases and J by 4 bases, with 7 bases between them. The length of the CDR3 is 12 residues. The CDR3 bases are TGTGCCAGTAGTAGGGGGCCAGAGACCCAGTACTTC. Protein product: CASSRGPETQYF.

The gene calls are TRBV12-5 and TRBJ2-7; D might be TRBD1 (5 bases). The V end lost 2 bases, the J end lost 6 bases, and 17 bases lay between the germline ends. The CDR3 length is 15 residues. Germline values: CDR1 LGHNT, CDR2 FRNRAP. The CDR3 sequence: CASGLRAGSPGEQYF. DNA of the CDR3: TGTGCTAGTGGTTTGCGGGCAGGGTCCCCCGGCGAGCAGTACTTC.

The gene calls are TRBV7-8 and TRBJ1-2; no firm D call. The CDR3 contains 13 residues. Trimming removed 1 base from V and 3 bases from J, with 6 bases in between. Germline assignment: CDR1 SGHVS and CDR2 FQNEAQ. The CDR3 DNA follows: TGTGCCAGCAGCTTAGACCAGGACTATGGCTACACCTTC. It codes for CASSLDQDYGYTF.

This sequence joins TRBV6-2 or TRBV6-3 and TRBJ2-5; TRBD1 agrees at 8 bases. Germline CDR1 and CDR2: MNHEY and SVGEGT. CDR3 length: 14 amino acids. The J segment lost 5 bases and the V segment lost 0 bases, leaving 2 bases of the junction unmatched. DNA for the CDR3: TGTGCCAGCAGTTACTCGGCAGGGGGCGAGACCCAGTACTTC. Amino acid sequence: CASSYSAGGETQYF.

V usage is TRBV9 and J usage is TRBJ1-5; D gene ambiguous. This CDR3 contains 13 residues. In germline, CDR1 is SGDLS, CDR2 YYNGEE. V was shortened by 2 bases and J by 5 bases, with 8 bases between the two germline ends. The CDR3: CASSVGADQPQHF. DNA for the CDR3: TGTGCCAGCAGCGTTGGTGCGGATCAGCCCCAGCATTTT.

The gene calls are TRBV24-1 and TRBJ2-3; 9 bases agree with TRBD2. This CDR3 has 16 residues. The J segment lost 3 bases and the V segment lost 0 bases, leaving 3 bases of the junction unmatched. CDR1 and CDR2 from the germline V gene are KGHDR and SFDVKD. The CDR3: CATSDLRRGGTDTQYF. In nucleotides, the CDR3 is TGTGCCACCAGTGATTTGCGGCGGGGGGGAACAGATACGCAGTATTTT.

This chain connects TRBV28 to TRBJ1-5; D is unresolved. Trimming removed 2 bases at V and 0 bases at J, with 8 bases between. This CDR3 is built from 15 residues. Germline V gene lookup returns CDR1 MDHEN and CDR2 SYDVKM. This CDR3 is CASSLMRVSNQPQHF. The DNA for the CDR3 is TGTGCCAGCAGTTTAATGAGGGTTAGCAATCAGCCCCAGCATTTT.

The chain recombines TRBV11-3 with TRBJ2-3; tentative D call: TRBD2 (5 bases). Between the trimmed V and J ends, which lost 6 bases and 1 base, there was a span of 11 bases. The CDR3 spans 14 residues. Germline V gene data show CDR1 as SGHNT and CDR2 as YENEEA. The CDR3 sequence is CASRPPGGTDTQYF. CDR3 DNA: TGTGCCAGCAGGCCCCCCGGGGGCACAGATACGCAGTATTTT.

The chain is built from TRBV11-2 and TRBJ2-3, with a possible D match to TRBD1 (6 bases). Germline CDR1 SGHAT, CDR2 FQNNGV. CDR3 length: 15 residues. The ends were cut back, 1 base at V and 1 base at J, with 9 bases in the middle. CDR3 in amino acids: CASSLAGAGTDTQYF. The CDR3 bases are TGTGCCAGCAGCTTAGCAGGGGCTGGCACAGATACGCAGTATTTT. Combining the CDR3 with reference TRBV11-2 and TRBJ2-3 gives the whole variable domain EAGVAQSPRYKIIEKRQSVAFWCNPISGHATLYWYQQILGQGPKLLIQFQNNGVVDDSQLPKDRFSAERLKGVDSTLKIQPAKLEDSAVYLCASSLAGAGTDTQYFGPGTRLTVL.

This chain links TRBV5-1 with TRBJ2-6, with TRBD2 as a possible D gene (6 bases). Germline V gene lookup returns CDR1 SGHRS and CDR2 YFSETQ. The CDR3 loop spans 16 amino acids. Trimming took off 4 bases at V and 4 bases at J, with 15 bases between the two ends. In DNA, the CDR3 is TGCGCCAGCAGCACGGTCGGGGGAAAAGGGGCCAACGTCCTGACTTTC. Translated: CASSTVGGKGANVLTF.

V gene TRBV18 combines with J gene TRBJ2-2, with 9 bases that match TRBD1. V lost 1 base to trimming and J lost 3 bases; unmatched junction nucleotides: 0. The CDR3 spans 15 residues. Germline loops: CDR1 KGHSH, CDR2 LQKENI. CDR3 nucleotide sequence: TGTGCCAGCTCACCACGGGACAGGGACACCGGGGAGCTGTTTTTT. This codes for CASSPRDRDTGELFF.

The V gene is TRBV5-1, the J gene TRBJ1-3; D is unresolved. The CDR3 spans 17 residues. Germline V gene data show CDR1 as SGHRS and CDR2 as YFSETQ. The V and J ends lost 0 bases and 0 bases respectively, with 13 bases between them. The CDR3 DNA reads TGCGCCAGCAGCTTGGATTTATTGGGCTACTCTGGAAACACCATATATTTT. This translates into CASSLDLLGYSGNTIYF.

The CDR3 here is CASSFRQGSNQPQHF. As DNA, the CDR3 is TGTGCCAGCAGTTTTCGACAGGGAAGCAATCAGCCCCAGCATTTT. The chain employs TRBV7-2 and TRBJ1-5, with TRBD1 matching 7 bases. The length of the CDR3 is 15 residues. Germline lookup yields CDR1 SGHTA and CDR2 FQGNSA. J was trimmed by 1 base and V by 6 bases; bases with no gene match: 6.

The CDR3 here is CAWSRQGGSPLHF. DNA of the CDR3: TGTGCCTGGAGCCGACAGGGGGGTTCACCCCTCCACTTT. The chain links TRBV30 to TRBJ1-6; 9 positions agree with TRBD1. The CDR3 is made up of 13 amino acids. Per germline, CDR1 GTSNPN and CDR2 SVGIG (reference sequence). V lost 3 bases and J lost 9; bases outside the gene matches: 3.